This TCR beta chain was sequenced during a study of T-cell memory formation after mild COVID-19 (dated by TCRdb to the early 2020s). A note on the overall study: Most TCR sequence clusters were specific to one of the two donors. In two donors, T-cell clones that expanded and contracted after mild COVID-19 were tracked by sequencing TCRalpha and TCRbeta repertoires over time. Two young, previously healthy adult volunteers, one female and one male, were included in the cohort.

Ficoll-Paque density gradient centrifugation was the method used to isolate PBMCs. The research as a whole found: The study included only a couple of mild cases, and larger cohorts that include severe cases with pre-infection samples were judged to be necessary. Contracting CD4+ clones were found mainly in CM and EM memory subsets, while CD8+ clones were enriched in EMRA. The detection of some responding clones in pre-infection memory suggests that pre-existing cross-reactive memory T cells joined the SARS-CoV-2 response. The second-wave clones that peaked on day 37 were not confirmed to be SARS-CoV-2 specific. Clones contracting from day 15 to 85 had balanced CD4/CD8 phenotypes, while a second wave expanding from day 15 to 37 was biased towards CD4+.

According to the germline V gene, CDR1 reads SGDLS and CDR2 reads YYNGEE. The CDR3 holds 13 amino acids from the cysteine to the phenylalanine. Left in the record is the CDR3 DNA by itself, 39 bases read in frame from the first base. Trimming costs V 3 bases and J 3 bases, and their ends lie 9 bases apart. On this clonotype: There is no known antigen for this receptor. No base-level quality is on record; no much larger clone is a single base apart.

The reads were generated on an Illumina NovaSeq 6000. cDNA libraries for TCRalpha and TCRbeta were prepared by 5'RACE using constant-segment primers, with sample barcodes and unique molecular identifiers added. RNA was extracted from every sample with Trizol reagent. The libraries were amplified in two PCR steps, and the second step added a second sample barcode and Illumina TruSeq adapters. Sequencing of libraries was performed on an Illumina NovaSeq with 2 x 150 bp paired-end reads. As for the authors' bioinformatics: Demultiplexing of reads and collapsing into UMI-guided consensus sequences were performed with migec v1.2.7. Using mixcr v2.1.11, the UMI consensuses were aligned to TRA and TRB V and J templates and assembled into clonotypes. A clonotype was counted as expanded or contracted only when both edgeR and NoisET called the clonotype significant, with the noise models trained on biological replicates. For edgeR calls, the cutoffs were a false discovery rate-adjusted p below 0.01 and a log2 fold-change threshold of 1. As an exploratory analysis of dynamics, PCA with hierarchical clustering was applied to max-normalized trajectories of the 1000 most abundant clonotypes. Each responding clone was given a CD4 or CD8 phenotype based on the CD4+ and CD8+ repertoires, which had been sequenced separately. The raw public reads went through TCRdb reprocessing: fastp at Q25, MiXCR clone calling, in-frame beta chains kept. All rows with the same CDR3 protein become a single entry with the most common DNA and genes. The V and J calls and clone size come from TCRdb's table, not from the authors' own analysis. This sample has over 130,000 distinct CDR3 sequences in its table, and 13% to 15% of those were observed once. Jointly, the top ten make up around 28% of the sample.

The sequence is built from TRBV9 and TRBJ1-2, with TRBD1 perhaps the D gene, on 5 matching bases. This sequence was found in an adult woman who had mild COVID-19 (a few samples of this study predate the infection). The sample titles of this study are shuffled in the database, so cell type and time point are left out; the donor was told from shared clones. Sequencing input: PBMCs or a T cell subset sorted from them (not recorded which). The CDR3 loop reads CASSAWGDYGYTF. The nucleotides are TGTGCCAGCAGCGCATGGGGGGACTATGGCTACACCTTC.